Reported below is one T cell receptor (beta chain). Study processing details: For nucleated cells, counts were estimated from reference gene primer amplification. Produced via immunoSEQ multiplex PCR; TCRdb's table is partial and in-frame only. That table gives V, J and clone size, and the DNA gave D and trimming. The sample lists some 160,000 clones; around 87% were seen once. This sample is drawn from a study of blood T cell repertoires in COVID-19. Study summary: From T cells, B-cell-depleted T cells, or PBMCs came the material, which was cDNA or gDNA.

The CDR3 is 14 amino acids. Trimming took off 5 bases at V and 8 bases at J, with 15 bases between the two ends. Germline-derived CDR1 and CDR2 are MNHEY and SVGEGT. Participants came from about two dozen US areas, aged about 18 to 89 years. J is TRBJ1-4 and V is TRBV6-2 or TRBV6-3; no reliable D call. The sample taken for sequencing was PBMCs or T cells enriched from blood (not recorded which). The sequence derives from a woman aged 45 to 65 who had recovered from COVID-19. The CDR3 DNA reads TGTGCCAGCAGTAATACGGGAAGAGGCGAAAAACTGTTTTTT. It encodes CASSNTGRGEKLFF.